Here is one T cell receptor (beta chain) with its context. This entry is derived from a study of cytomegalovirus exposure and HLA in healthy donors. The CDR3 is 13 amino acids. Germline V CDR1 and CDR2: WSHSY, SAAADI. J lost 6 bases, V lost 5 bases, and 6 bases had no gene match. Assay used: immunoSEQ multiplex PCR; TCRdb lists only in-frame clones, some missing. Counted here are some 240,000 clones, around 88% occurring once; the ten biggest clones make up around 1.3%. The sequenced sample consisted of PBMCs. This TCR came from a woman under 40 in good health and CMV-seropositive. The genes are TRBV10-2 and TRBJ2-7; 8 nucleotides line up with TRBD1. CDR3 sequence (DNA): TGCGCCAGCAGTTCTAACAGGGGGTCCGAGCAGTACTTC. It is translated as CASSSNRGSEQYF.